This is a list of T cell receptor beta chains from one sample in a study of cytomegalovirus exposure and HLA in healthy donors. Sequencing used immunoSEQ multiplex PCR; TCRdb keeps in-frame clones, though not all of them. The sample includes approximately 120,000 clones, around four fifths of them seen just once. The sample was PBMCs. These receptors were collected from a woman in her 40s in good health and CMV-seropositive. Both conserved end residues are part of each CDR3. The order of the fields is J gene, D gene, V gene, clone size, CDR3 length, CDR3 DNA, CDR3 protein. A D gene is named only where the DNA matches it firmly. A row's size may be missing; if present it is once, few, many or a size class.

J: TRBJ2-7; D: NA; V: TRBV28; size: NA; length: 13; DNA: TGTGCCAGCAGTCCCGGGTCCTCCTACGAGCAGTACTTC; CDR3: CASSPGSSYEQYF
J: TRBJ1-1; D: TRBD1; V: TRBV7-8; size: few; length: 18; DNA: TGTGCCAGCAGCCTTTGGACAGGTCCCACGAGGGTGGGGACTGAAGCTTTCTTT; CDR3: CASSLWTGPTRVGTEAFF
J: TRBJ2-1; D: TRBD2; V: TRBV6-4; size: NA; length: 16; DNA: TGTGCCAGCAGTGACTCGATGGTGGGAGGGCACAATGAGCAGTTCTTC; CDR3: CASSDSMVGGHNEQFF
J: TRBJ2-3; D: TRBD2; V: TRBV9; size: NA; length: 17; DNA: TGTGCCAGCAGCGGGACTAGCGGGAGCGGGTCCGCAGATACGCAGTATTTT; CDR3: CASSGTSGSGSADTQYF
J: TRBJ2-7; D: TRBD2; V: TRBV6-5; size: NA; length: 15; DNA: TGTGCCAGCAGACCCGGGACTAGCGCTACCTACGAGCAGTACTTC; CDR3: CASRPGTSATYEQYF
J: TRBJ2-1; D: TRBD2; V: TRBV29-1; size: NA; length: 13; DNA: TGCAGCGTTCGGCGGGAGGGATTTTGTGAGCAGTTCTTC; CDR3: CSVRREGFCEQFF
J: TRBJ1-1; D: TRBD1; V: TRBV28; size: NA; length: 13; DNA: TGTGCCAGCAGTTTATTTGGACAGGAGATGACTTTCTTT; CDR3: CASSLFGQEMTFF
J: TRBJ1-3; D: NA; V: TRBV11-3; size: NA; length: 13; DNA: TGTGCCAGCAGCCAGGGGACTGGAAACACCATATATTTT; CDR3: CASSQGTGNTIYF
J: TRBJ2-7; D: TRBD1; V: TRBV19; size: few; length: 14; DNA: TGTGCCAGTAGCCTAAGCAACAGGGGCTACGAGCAGTACTTC; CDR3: CASSLSNRGYEQYF
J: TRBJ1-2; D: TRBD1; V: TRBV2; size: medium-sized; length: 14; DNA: TGTGCCAGCAGGATAACCGGGACAGGTCCTGGCTACACCTTC; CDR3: CASRITGTGPGYTF
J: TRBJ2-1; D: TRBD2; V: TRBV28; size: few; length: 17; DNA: TGTGCCAGCAGTCCCGGCCCGGGACTAGCGGGCTACAATGAGCAGTTCTTC; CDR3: CASSPGPGLAGYNEQFF
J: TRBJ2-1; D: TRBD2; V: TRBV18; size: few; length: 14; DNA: TGTGCCAGCTCACCCGGGACTAGCCAGGATGAGCAGTTCTTC; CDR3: CASSPGTSQDEQFF
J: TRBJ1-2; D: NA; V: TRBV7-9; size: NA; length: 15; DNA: TGTGCCAGCAGCCGGGGGGGGTTACGGCGGTATGGCTACACCTTC; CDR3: CASSRGGLRRYGYTF
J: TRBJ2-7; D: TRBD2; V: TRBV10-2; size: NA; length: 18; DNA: TGCGCCAGCAGTGAGCCAGCCAGAGGGTTTAGCGGGAGTTACGAGCAGTACTTC; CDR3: CASSEPARGFSGSYEQYF
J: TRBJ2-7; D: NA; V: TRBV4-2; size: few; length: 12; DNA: TGTGCCAGCAGCCGCCAGGGTAGTGAGCAGTACTTC; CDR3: CASSRQGSEQYF
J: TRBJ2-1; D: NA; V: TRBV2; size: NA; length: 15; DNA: TGTGCCAGCAGTGAAGCCCTGGCCTTACGCGGTGAGCAGTTCTTC; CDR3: CASSEALALRGEQFF
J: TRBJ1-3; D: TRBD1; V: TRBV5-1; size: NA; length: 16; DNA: TGCGCCAGCAGCTTGGTGGGGACAGGGTATGGAAACACCATATATTTT; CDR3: CASSLVGTGYGNTIYF
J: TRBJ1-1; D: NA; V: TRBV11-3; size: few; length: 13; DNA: TGTGCCAGCAGCTTAGGCGGGAACACTGAAGCTTTCTTT; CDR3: CASSLGGNTEAFF
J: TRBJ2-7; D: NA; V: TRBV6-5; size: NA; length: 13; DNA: TGTGCCAGCAGCCGTAGCGGATCCTACGAGCAGTACTTC; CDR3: CASSRSGSYEQYF
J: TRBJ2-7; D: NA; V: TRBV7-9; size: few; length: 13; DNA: TGTGCCAGCAGCTTAGGGCCAAATTACGAGCAGTACTTC; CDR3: CASSLGPNYEQYF
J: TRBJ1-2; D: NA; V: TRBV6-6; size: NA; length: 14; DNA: TGTGCCAGCAGTTCACAGGACATACACTATGGCTACACCTTC; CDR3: CASSSQDIHYGYTF
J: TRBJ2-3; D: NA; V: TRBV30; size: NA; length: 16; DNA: TGTGCCTGGAGTTCGCGGGGACAGACTAGCACAGATACGCAGTATTTT; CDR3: CAWSSRGQTSTDTQYF
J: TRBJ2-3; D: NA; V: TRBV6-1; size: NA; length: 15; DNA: TGTGCCAGCAGTGAACTAGCGACCCGAAGGGATACGCAGTATTTT; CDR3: CASSELATRRDTQYF
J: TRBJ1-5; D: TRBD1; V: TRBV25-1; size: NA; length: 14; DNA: TGTGCCAGCAGTGACGGGAGTGGAGAGGGGGCGAGGGTTTTT; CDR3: CASSDGSGEGARVF
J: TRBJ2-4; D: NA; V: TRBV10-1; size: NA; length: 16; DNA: TGCGCCAGCAGTGAGGGAGGGGCCTCCGCCAAAAACATTCAGTACTTC; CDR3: CASSEGGASAKNIQYF
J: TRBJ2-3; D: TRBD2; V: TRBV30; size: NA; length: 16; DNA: TGTGCCTGGAGTGTAGTACCGTGGCGGGAGACAGATACGCAGTATTTT; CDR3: CAWSVVPWRETDTQYF
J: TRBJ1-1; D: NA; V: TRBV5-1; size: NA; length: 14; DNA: TGCGCCAGCAGCTTGGCAGCGGACGGGTCTGAAGCTTTCTTT; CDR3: CASSLAADGSEAFF
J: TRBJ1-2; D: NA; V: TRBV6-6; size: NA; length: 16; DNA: TGTGCCAGCAGTTACTCAGGCTCGCAGAGGAACTATGGCTACACCTTC; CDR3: CASSYSGSQRNYGYTF
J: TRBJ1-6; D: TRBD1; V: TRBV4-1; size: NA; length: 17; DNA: TGCGCCAGCAGCCAATGGACAGGGGAGGGCTATAATTCACCCCTCCACTTT; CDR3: CASSQWTGEGYNSPLHF
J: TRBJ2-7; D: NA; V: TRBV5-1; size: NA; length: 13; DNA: TGCGCCAGCACGAAAGGGGCCGCCTACGAGCAGTACTTC; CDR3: CASTKGAAYEQYF
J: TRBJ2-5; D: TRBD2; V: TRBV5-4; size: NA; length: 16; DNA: TGTGCCAGCAGCTTGCGACTAGCGGGAGGTAAAGAGACCCAGTACTTC; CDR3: CASSLRLAGGKETQYF
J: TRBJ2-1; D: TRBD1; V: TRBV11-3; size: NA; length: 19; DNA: TGTGCCAGCAGCTTAGATCGGTGGAAGGACAGGGAGGAATACAATGAGCAGTTCTTC; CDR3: CASSLDRWKDREEYNEQFF
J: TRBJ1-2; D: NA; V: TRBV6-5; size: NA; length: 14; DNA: TGTGCCAGCAGGCTACGCTCCCCTAACTATGGCTACACCTTC; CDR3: CASRLRSPNYGYTF
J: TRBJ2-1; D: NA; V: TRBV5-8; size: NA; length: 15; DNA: TGTGCCAGCAGCTTTTTGACGGGCTCCTACAATGAGCAGTTCTTC; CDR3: CASSFLTGSYNEQFF
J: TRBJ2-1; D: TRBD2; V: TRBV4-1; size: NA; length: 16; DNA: TGCGCCAGCAGCTGGGGCCCGGGACTAGCGAACAATGAGCAGTTCTTC; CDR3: CASSWGPGLANNEQFF
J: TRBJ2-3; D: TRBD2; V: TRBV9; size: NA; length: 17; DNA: TGTGCCAGCAGCGTTCCCTCGGCGGGAGCAAGTACAGATACGCAGTATTTT; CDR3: CASSVPSAGASTDTQYF
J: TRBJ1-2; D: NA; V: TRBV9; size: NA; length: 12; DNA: TGTGCCAGCAGCCCTCGACTGTATGGCTACACCTTC; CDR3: CASSPRLYGYTF
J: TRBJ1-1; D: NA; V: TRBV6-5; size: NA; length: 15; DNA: TGTGCCAGCAGTTACGGTTCGTCAGGGGACACTGAAGCTTTCTTT; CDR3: CASSYGSSGDTEAFF
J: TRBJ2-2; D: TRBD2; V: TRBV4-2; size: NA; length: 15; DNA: TGTGCCAGCAGCCCACTAGCGGGAGACACCGGGGAGCTGTTTTTT; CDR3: CASSPLAGDTGELFF
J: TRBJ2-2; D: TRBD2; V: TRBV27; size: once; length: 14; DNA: TGTGCCAGCAGTCCTGGGGGGGTCACCGGGGAGCTGTTTTTT; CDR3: CASSPGGVTGELFF
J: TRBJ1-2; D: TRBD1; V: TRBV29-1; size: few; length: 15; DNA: TGCAGCGGCCCCCGACAGGGGCGAGTTAGTTATGGCTACACCTTC; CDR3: CSGPRQGRVSYGYTF
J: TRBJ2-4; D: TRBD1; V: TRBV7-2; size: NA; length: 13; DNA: TGTGCCAGCAGCTCTCTGGACAGGGACATTCAGTACTTC; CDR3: CASSSLDRDIQYF
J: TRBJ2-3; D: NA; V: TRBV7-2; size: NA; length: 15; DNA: TGTGCCAGCAGCGACCCGGGACTTGGCACAGATACGCAGTATTTT; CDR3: CASSDPGLGTDTQYF
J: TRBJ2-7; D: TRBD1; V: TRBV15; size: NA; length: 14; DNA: TGTGCCACCAGCATCCGGGACAGGGGCCGAGAGCAGTACTTC; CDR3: CATSIRDRGREQYF
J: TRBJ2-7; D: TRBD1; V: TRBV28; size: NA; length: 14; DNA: TGTGCCAGCAGTTTCGGACAGGGCCCCGACGAGCAGTACTTC; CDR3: CASSFGQGPDEQYF
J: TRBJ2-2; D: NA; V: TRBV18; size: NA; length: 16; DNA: TGTGCCAGCTCACGCGCAGGGTTTGCGGACACCGGGGAGCTGTTTTTT; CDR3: CASSRAGFADTGELFF
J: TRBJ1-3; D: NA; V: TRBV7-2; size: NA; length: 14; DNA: TGTGCCAGCAGCTTACCCTTCTCTGGAAACACCATATATTTT; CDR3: CASSLPFSGNTIYF
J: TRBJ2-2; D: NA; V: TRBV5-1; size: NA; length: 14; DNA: TGCGCCAGCAGCTTCTCCAGGAACACCGGGGAGCTGTTTTTT; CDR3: CASSFSRNTGELFF
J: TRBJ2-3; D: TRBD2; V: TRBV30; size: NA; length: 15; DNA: TGTGCCTGGAGAGGCCTAGCGGGATACACAGATACGCAGTATTTT; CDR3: CAWRGLAGYTDTQYF
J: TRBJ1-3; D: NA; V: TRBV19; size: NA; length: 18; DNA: TGTGCCAGTAGTATTTGGGAGCTTATGGGATCCTCTGGAAACACCATATATTTT; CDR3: CASSIWELMGSSGNTIYF
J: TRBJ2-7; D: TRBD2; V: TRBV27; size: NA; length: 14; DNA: TGTGCCAGCGCCCGTGCGGGAGTGGGTTACGAGCAGTACTTC; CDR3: CASARAGVGYEQYF
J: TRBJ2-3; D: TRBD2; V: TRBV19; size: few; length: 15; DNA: TGTGCCAGTAGTATGAGGACTAGCGGGACAGATACGCAGTATTTT; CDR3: CASSMRTSGTDTQYF
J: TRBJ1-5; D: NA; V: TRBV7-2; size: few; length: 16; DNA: TGTGCCAGCAGCTTAGGACAACCTGGGAGCAATCAGCCCCAGCATTTT; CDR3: CASSLGQPGSNQPQHF